Listed below are T cell receptor beta chains from one sample, sequenced in a study of T-cell reconstitution after alpha-beta-depleted transplantation in children. In TCRdb, the PCR reads were re-called with MiXCR into one record per CDR3 protein. This sample has just over 950,000 distinct CDR3 sequences, with about 29% found just once. The specimen was PBMCs, mostly from graft donor cells, collected 360 days after TCRalphabeta/CD19-depleted stem cell transplant. The origin of the receptors is a boy in the first two years of life who had a stem cell transplant for SCID, so the T cells may come from the graft donor. CDR3s include the opening cysteine and the closing phenylalanine or tryptophan. D genes are given only for firm matches. Clone size is stated in some rows and not others, as once, few, many or a class when expanded.

v_gene: TRBV6-1
d_gene: -
j_gene: TRBJ2-5
abundance: few
CDR3nt: TGTGTAACACGATTGGTGACGGTGATGGAGACCCAGTACTTC
CDR3aa: CVTRLVTVMETQYF

v_gene: TRBV28
d_gene: -
j_gene: TRBJ2-5
abundance: few
CDR3nt: TGTGCCACTGGGGTTTGGGCGGAGACCCAGTACTTC
CDR3aa: CATGVWAETQYF

v_gene: TRBV11-2
d_gene: TRBD2
j_gene: TRBJ2-4
abundance: few
CDR3nt: TGTGCCAGCAGTGTCATAGCGGGGGGGCCGAAAAACATTCAGTACTTC
CDR3aa: CASSVIAGGPKNIQYF

v_gene: TRBV27
d_gene: TRBD1
j_gene: TRBJ1-2
abundance: -
CDR3nt: TGTGCCAGCAGTTTCGCGGGGGACAGTTACTATGGCTACACCTTC
CDR3aa: CASSFAGDSYYGYTF

v_gene: TRBV5-1
d_gene: -
j_gene: TRBJ2-7
abundance: few
CDR3nt: TGCGCCAGCAGCTTCGGAGGGGTAGCCTACGAGCAGTACTTC
CDR3aa: CASSFGGVAYEQYF

v_gene: TRBV5-5
d_gene: TRBD2
j_gene: TRBJ2-1
abundance: few
CDR3nt: TGTGCCAGCAGCCCAACTAGCGGGGGGGATTCTGAGCAGTTCTTC
CDR3aa: CASSPTSGGDSEQFF

v_gene: TRBV5-1
d_gene: -
j_gene: TRBJ2-1
abundance: -
CDR3nt: TGCGCCAGCAACGTCGGTGCGGGGGCGTCCTACAATGAGCAGTTCTTC
CDR3aa: CASNVGAGASYNEQFF

v_gene: TRBV20-1
d_gene: -
j_gene: TRBJ1-1
abundance: few
CDR3nt: TGCAGTGCGAGAGGCCGGGTTCTTGACACTGAAGCTTTCTTT
CDR3aa: CSARGRVLDTEAFF

v_gene: TRBV6-5
d_gene: -
j_gene: TRBJ2-5
abundance: few
CDR3nt: TGTGCCAGCAGTTACTCCCCCGTACAAGAGACCCAGTACTTC
CDR3aa: CASSYSPVQETQYF

v_gene: TRBV5-1
d_gene: TRBD2
j_gene: TRBJ2-2
abundance: once
CDR3nt: TGCGCCAGCAGCCTAACCAAGGGACTAGCGAATCCCGGGGAGCTGTTTTTT
CDR3aa: CASSLTKGLANPGELFF

v_gene: TRBV12-3/TRBV12-4
d_gene: -
j_gene: TRBJ2-3
abundance: -
CDR3nt: TGTGCCAGCCGGCGGACATCGGTGGGAGATACGCAGTATTTT
CDR3aa: CASRRTSVGDTQYF

v_gene: TRBV28
d_gene: TRBD1
j_gene: TRBJ2-5
abundance: -
CDR3nt: TGTGCCAGCAGCCTCCCCGACAGGGCTCAAGAGACCCAGTACTTC
CDR3aa: CASSLPDRAQETQYF

v_gene: TRBV5-1
d_gene: -
j_gene: TRBJ2-7
abundance: -
CDR3nt: TGCGCCAGCAGCCCCCCGGGCAACTCCTACGAGCAGTACTTC
CDR3aa: CASSPPGNSYEQYF

v_gene: TRBV10-3
d_gene: -
j_gene: TRBJ2-7
abundance: -
CDR3nt: TGTGCCATCAGTGAGGAGGTCTACGAGCAGTACTTC
CDR3aa: CAISEEVYEQYF

v_gene: TRBV4-2
d_gene: -
j_gene: TRBJ2-5
abundance: -
CDR3nt: TGTGCCAGCAGCCAAGAGGGACCAGCTGTGACCCTCCAAGAGACCCAGTACTTC
CDR3aa: CASSQEGPAVTLQETQYF

v_gene: TRBV6-4
d_gene: -
j_gene: TRBJ1-1
abundance: -
CDR3nt: TGTGCCAGCAGTGATCGGGGTTTTGATGGTTGGACTGAAGCTTTCTTT
CDR3aa: CASSDRGFDGWTEAFF

v_gene: TRBV20-1
d_gene: TRBD1
j_gene: TRBJ2-1
abundance: -
CDR3nt: TGCAGTGCGAGAAGACAGGGGCTCTACAATGAGCAGTTCTTC
CDR3aa: CSARRQGLYNEQFF